This record looks at one T cell receptor beta chain sequence and its context. Its antigen has not been determined. Nothing much larger sits one base from this clone, and base qualities are not available. Every donor in the study was a healthy Caucasian. The twin cohort comprised three pairs of female monozygotic twins, all aged roughly 18 to 30 years. Positive isolation kits from Invitrogen were used to isolate the CD4+ and CD8+ T cell populations. This entry belongs to a study of identical twins (dated by TCRdb to 2016 to 2017). Regarding the research as a whole: To test whether fetal clonotypes persist, the study used deep sequencing on TCR alpha and beta repertoires from monozygotic twins, unrelated adults of various ages, and cord blood. To rule out contamination, replicate twin experiments were performed at different times with different library preparation protocols. Study-wide findings and limitations: Out-of-frame TCR alpha sharing in monozygotic twins was systematically underestimated by recombination models, whereas sharing between unrelated individuals was in agreement with the recombination models. Because the same donors could not be followed over many years, the conclusions depended on cross-sectional statistical analysis. In beta out-of-frame sequences, excess twin sharing was weaker, because having fewer shared sequences lowered the signal-to-noise ratio. Out-of-frame TCR alpha sequences shared between twins showed an excess of low generation-probability sequences compared with coincidental sharing between unrelated individuals. Zero-insertion analyses could be partly confounded by invariant T cells such as MAIT and iNKT, although diverse VJ usage argued against such confounding for most clonotypes. Fewer insertions were carried by abundant cord blood beta clonotypes; a weaker similar trend was observed in young adult naive repertoires, while no such trend was observed in memory repertoires.

The CDR3, cysteine through phenylalanine, is 14 amino acids long. Kept here is only the CDR3 DNA, which spans 42 bases and is read in frame from base 1. At the junction V is shortened by 8 bases and J by 0 bases; bases outside the gene matches: 7. CDR1 is given as SNHLY and CDR2 as FYNNEI, both from the germline V gene. Library method: 5' RACE. The instrument was an Illumina HiSeq 2000. Template switching added a universal primer binding site, and the final cDNA carried a unique molecular identifier that allowed TCR cDNA molecules to be counted accurately. First-strand cDNA for TCR alpha and beta chains was synthesized from specific primers in the conserved constant-segment region. Each cDNA library was double barcoded, with a SMART-Mk sample barcode plus Illumina barcodes, to control for contamination. Two successive PCR steps introduced TruSeq adapter sequences along with Illumina sample barcodes. TCR alpha and beta cDNA libraries were sequenced on the Illumina HiSeq platform with custom primers. In the original analysis: MiGEC was used to process raw reads and extract unique molecular identifiers, and MiXCR was used to find CDR3 positions. For each individual, recombination models were inferred using an EM algorithm with the repgenHMM and IGoR tools. The analysis of shared clonotypes was done with the tcR package in R, with sharing normalized by the product of cloneset sizes. To study raw recombination without the effects of thymic and clonal selection, out-of-frame nonproductive sequences were analyzed. Using fastp at Q25 and MiXCR, TCRdb reprocessed the public reads and kept productive beta chains. Under each unique CDR3 protein, matching rows form one entry showing the most common genes and DNA. The V and J calls here are based on TCRdb, not the publication. This sample comprises some 240,000 distinct CDR3 sequences, roughly 8% of them detected only once. About 3% of the sample lies in the top ten.

These data also featured in a second study, about yellow fever vaccine responses in identical twins. From the second report: According to the authors, the vaccine-induced T cell response in identical twins seemed to be partly convergent and partly specific to each individual. In the study, vaccine-responding T cell clones were precisely tracked in identical twins.

This TCR was sampled from a woman younger than 35 in good health. The chain joins TRBV2 to TRBJ2-7, with TRBD1 identical over 7 junction bases. Sequencing used CD8+ T cells sorted from blood. The CDR3 is CASQPTGSSYEQYF. The sequenced DNA is TGTGCCAGCCAACCGACAGGGAGCTCCTACGAGCAGTACTTC.